The T cell receptor (beta chain) described here comes from a study of blood T cell repertoires in COVID-19 (dated by TCRdb to 2018 to 2020). Study-wide context: Samples from collaborators originated in the United States, Italy and Spain and spanned both the acute and convalescent phases of COVID-19. The material from the prospective study consisted of cDNA or gDNA derived from T cells, B-cell-depleted T cells, or PBMCs. Subjects who had been exposed to COVID-19, were actively infected with it, or had recovered from it provided the deeply sampled blood TCRbeta repertoires that made up the dataset. The repertoires were made available in a free public database intended to serve as a resource for research on the immune response to SARS-CoV-2. Samples were obtained from the ongoing ImmuneRACE study (first 160 participants) and from roughly 1,300 subjects provided by 6 global collaborators. Sample metadata almost always included a de-identified subject ID, COVID-19 status, age in years and sex. Where HLA class I and class II types were available, the types were taken from metadata supplied by the sample provider, not from assay-based typing. Paper-wide results and their limitations: Clinical and demographic metadata were provided uncurated, with the amount varying by source and participant.

The germline V gene gives CDR1 as SQVTM and CDR2 as ANQGSEA. From its cysteine to its phenylalanine, the CDR3 spans 16 amino acids. The entry retains the CDR3 DNA only, 48 bases that are in frame from base 1. V trim: 3 bases; J trim: 4 bases; unmatched bases: 12. This clone was recorded once. Its antigen target is currently unknown. No much larger clonotype is one base removed from it; base qualities were not supplied. The collaborating institutions used their own protocols to collect whole blood in K2EDTA tubes. For TCRbeta analysis, collaborators shipped samples in one of three forms: frozen whole blood, isolated PBMCs, or DNA extracted from either of those sample types. The immunoSEQ Assay, a bias-controlled multiplex PCR, was used to amplify TCRbeta CDR3 regions from genomic DNA. The source study handled its data this way. Within the assay, amplification of reference gene primers was used to estimate how many nucleated cells each sample contained. Sequence reads were collapsed and filtered to measure the absolute abundance of every unique TCRbeta CDR3 rearrangement. For each sample, productive Simpson clonality was calculated as the square root of Simpson's diversity index over productive rearrangements. Here the immuneACCESS table is served through TCRdb, limited to in-frame sequences with V and J called. Missing clones are a known gap in these copies; in checked studies unresolved V genes cover under half, and the rest lacks a known reason. The DNA gave D and trimming, while V, J and clone size come from that table. The table for this sample lists some 88,000 clones; 86% of them were counted only once. The ten largest clonotypes hold approximately 6.8% of the sample.

Sequencing was carried out using peripheral blood. This receptor chain uses TRBV29-1 and TRBJ2-5; 9 bases in the junction line up with TRBD2. The receptor comes from a man aged 55 to 70 with acute or convalescent COVID-19. At the DNA level, the sequence is TGCAGCGTTGACGGGGGTCGCGGGGGGGCCGCAGAGACCCAGTACTTC. This codes for CSVDGGRGGAAETQYF.